This record looks at one T cell receptor beta chain sequence and its context. This entry belongs to a study of blood T cell repertoires in COVID-19. Study background: Acute and convalescent COVID-19 specimens originated in the United States, Italy and Spain. The cDNA or gDNA used as material had been derived from T cells, B-cell-depleted T cells, or PBMCs.

The germline gives CDR1 SEHNR, CDR2 FQNEAQ (reference sequence). The V end lost 0 bases, the J end lost 4 bases, and 10 bases lay between the germline ends. The CDR3 is made up of 15 amino acids. In the original analysis: Quantification of nucleated cells was approximated via reference gene primer amplification. Libraries were prepared by immunoSEQ multiplex PCR; TCRdb keeps only in-frame clonotypes and omits some of them. The V and J calls and the clone size are those of that table, but D and trimming were determined from the DNA. The sample yields some 90,000 clones, about 82% seen once. This clonotype originated in a human donor in a cohort sampled during active COVID-19. The specimen was peripheral blood. The rearrangement uses TRBV7-9 and TRBJ2-1, with a weak D call TRBD2 (6 bases). CDR3 sequence reads: CASSLAIGGYNEQFF. In nucleotides, the CDR3 is TGTGCCAGCAGCTTAGCGATCGGGGGATACAATGAGCAGTTCTTC.